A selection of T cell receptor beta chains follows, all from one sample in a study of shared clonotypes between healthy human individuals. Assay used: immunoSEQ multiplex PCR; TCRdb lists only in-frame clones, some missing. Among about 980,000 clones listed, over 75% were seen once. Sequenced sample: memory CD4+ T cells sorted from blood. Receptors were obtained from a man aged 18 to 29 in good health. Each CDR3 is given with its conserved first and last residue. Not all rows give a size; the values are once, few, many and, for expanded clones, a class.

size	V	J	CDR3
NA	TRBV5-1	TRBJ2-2	CASSFGTVNTGELFF
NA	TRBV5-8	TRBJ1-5	CASSSGQIDSNQPQHF
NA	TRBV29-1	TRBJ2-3	CSVPDTQYF
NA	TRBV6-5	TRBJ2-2	CASSHWDRGTGELFF
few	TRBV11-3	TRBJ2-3	CASSGQGGTDTQYF
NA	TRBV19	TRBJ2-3	CASSDPGGPSYTDTQYF
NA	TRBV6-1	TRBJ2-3	CASSEGGGTDTQYF
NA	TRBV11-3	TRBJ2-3	CASSLGASTDTQYF
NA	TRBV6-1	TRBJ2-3	CASSEVRRADTQYF
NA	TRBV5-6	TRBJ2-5	CASSLWAATQYF
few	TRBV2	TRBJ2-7	CASSEGPREQYF
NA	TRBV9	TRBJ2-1	CASSLTSGTSYNEQFF
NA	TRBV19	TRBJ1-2	CASSPMGQGYGYTF
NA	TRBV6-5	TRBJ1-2	CASSLTGQAGGYTF
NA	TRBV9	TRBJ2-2	CASSVAGAPGGELFF
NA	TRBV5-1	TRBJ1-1	CASSSSGAMNTEAFF
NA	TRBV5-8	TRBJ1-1	CASSPRQVRWTEAFF
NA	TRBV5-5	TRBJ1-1	CASSSLTGEDRPKGAFF
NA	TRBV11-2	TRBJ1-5	CASSQSANQPQHF
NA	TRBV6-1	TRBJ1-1	CASSVKANTEAFF
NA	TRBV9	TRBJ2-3	CASSSRADTQYF
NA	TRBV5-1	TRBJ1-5	CASSLDGGNQPQHF